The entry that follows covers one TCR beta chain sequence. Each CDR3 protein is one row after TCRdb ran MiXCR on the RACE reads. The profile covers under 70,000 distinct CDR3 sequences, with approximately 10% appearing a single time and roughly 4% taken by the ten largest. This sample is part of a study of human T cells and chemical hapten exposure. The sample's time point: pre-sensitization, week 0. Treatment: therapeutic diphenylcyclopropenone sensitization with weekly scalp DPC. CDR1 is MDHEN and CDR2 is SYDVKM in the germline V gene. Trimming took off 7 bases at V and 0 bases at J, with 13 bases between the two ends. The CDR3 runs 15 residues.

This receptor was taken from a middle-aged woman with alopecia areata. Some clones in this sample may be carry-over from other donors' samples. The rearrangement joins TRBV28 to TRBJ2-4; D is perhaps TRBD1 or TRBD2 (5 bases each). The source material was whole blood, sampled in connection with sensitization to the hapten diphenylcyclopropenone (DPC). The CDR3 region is CASNLPGTAKNIQYF. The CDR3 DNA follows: TGTGCCAGCAACTTGCCCGGGACAGCCAAAAACATTCAGTACTTC. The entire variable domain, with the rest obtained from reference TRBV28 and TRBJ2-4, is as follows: DVKVTQSSRYLVKRTGEKVFLECVQDMDHENMFWYRQDPGLGLRLIYFSYDVKMKEKGDIPEGYSVSREKKERFSLILESASTNQTSMYLCASNLPGTAKNIQYFGAGTRLSVL.